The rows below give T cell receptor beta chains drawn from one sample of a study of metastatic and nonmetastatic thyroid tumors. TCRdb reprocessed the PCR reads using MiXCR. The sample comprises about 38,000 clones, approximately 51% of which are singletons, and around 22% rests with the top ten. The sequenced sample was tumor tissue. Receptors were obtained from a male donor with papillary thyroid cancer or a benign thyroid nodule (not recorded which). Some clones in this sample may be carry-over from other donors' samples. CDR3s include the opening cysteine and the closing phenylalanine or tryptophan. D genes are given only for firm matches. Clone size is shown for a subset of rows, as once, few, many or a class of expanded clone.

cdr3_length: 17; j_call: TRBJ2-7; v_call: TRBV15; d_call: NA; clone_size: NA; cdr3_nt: TGTGCCACCAGCAGCTTACCCCCCACCGTAAGTCCCTACGAGCAGTACTTC; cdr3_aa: CATSSLPPTVSPYEQYF
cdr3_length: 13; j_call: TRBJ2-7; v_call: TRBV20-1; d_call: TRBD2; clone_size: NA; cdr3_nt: TGCAGTGCTAGCCTAGCGGGAGTTGTCGAGCAGTACTTC; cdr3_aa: CSASLAGVVEQYF
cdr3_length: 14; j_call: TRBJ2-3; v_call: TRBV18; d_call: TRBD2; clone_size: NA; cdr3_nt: TGTGCCAGCACCCCTCGACTAGCACAAGATACGCAGTATTTT; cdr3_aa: CASTPRLAQDTQYF
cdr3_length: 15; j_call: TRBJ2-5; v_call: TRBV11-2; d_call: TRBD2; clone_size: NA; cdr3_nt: TGTGCCAGCAGCCCCAGCGGGACTAGAAAAGAGACCCAGTACTTC; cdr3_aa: CASSPSGTRKETQYF
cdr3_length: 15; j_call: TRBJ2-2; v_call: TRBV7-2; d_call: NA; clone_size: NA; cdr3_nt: TGTGCCAGCAGCTTAGCTACGAGTTGGACCGGGGAGCTGTTTTTT; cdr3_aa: CASSLATSWTGELFF
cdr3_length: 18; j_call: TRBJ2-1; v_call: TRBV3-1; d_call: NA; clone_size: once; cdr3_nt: TGTGCCAGCAGCCAAGAGTCCCCAAGGGACGTCGCCTACAATGAGCAGTTCTTC; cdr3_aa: CASSQESPRDVAYNEQFF
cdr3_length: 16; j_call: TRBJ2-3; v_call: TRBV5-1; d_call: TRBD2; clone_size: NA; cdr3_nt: TGCGCCAGCAGCTTTGGGGGGACTAGCGGCACAGATACGCAGTATTTT; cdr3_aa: CASSFGGTSGTDTQYF
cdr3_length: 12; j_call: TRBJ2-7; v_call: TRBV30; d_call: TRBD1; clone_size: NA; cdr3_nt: TGTGCCTGGGGTGGGGGACAGTACGAGCAGTACTTC; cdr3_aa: CAWGGGQYEQYF
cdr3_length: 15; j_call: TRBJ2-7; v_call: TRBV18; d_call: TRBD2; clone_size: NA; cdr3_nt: TGTGCCAGCTCACCACCCCCCGCGGGAGCACACGAGCAGTACTTC; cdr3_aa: CASSPPPAGAHEQYF
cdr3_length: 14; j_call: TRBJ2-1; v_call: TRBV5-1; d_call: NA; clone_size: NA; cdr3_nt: TGCGCCAGCAGCTTGGGAGAGACCTACAATGAGCAGTTCTTC; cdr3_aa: CASSLGETYNEQFF
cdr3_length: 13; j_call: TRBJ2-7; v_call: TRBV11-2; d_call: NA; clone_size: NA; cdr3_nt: TGTGCCAGCAGCTTTGGGGACAATTACGAGCAGTACTTC; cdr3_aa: CASSFGDNYEQYF
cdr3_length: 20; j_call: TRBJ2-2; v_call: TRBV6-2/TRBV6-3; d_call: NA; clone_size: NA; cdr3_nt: TGTGCCAGCAGTTACTCGTTGTCGGGGGAAGTGAGTTGGAACACCGGGGAGCTGTTTTTT; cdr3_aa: CASSYSLSGEVSWNTGELFF
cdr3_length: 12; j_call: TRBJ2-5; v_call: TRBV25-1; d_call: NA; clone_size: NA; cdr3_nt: TGTGCCAGCAGAGCAGAGTCAGAGACCCAGTACTTC; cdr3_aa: CASRAESETQYF
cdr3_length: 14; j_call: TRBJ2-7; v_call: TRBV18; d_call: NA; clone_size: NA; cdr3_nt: TGTGCCAGCTCCCTCCAGGGTGGTGGGGACGAGCAGTACTTC; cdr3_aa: CASSLQGGGDEQYF
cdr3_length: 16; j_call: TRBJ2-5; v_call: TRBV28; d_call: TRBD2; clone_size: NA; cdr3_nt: TGTGCCAGCAGTAAGGGACTAGCGGGGGATCAAGAGACCCAGTACTTC; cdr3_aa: CASSKGLAGDQETQYF
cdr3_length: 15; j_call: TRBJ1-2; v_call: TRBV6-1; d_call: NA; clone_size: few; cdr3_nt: TGTGCCAGCAACGGCGCAGGACAGTGGAATACCGGCTACACCTTC; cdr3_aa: CASNGAGQWNTGYTF
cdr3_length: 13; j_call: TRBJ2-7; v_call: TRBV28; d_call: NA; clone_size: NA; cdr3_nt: TGTGCCAGTAGGAAGCAGGGGAGGACCGAGCAGTACTTC; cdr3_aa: CASRKQGRTEQYF
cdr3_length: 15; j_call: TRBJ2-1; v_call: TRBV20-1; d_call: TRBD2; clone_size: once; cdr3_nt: TGCAGTGGTTGTAGCGGGAGTTCCTCCTACAATGAGCAGTTCTTC; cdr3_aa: CSGCSGSSSYNEQFF
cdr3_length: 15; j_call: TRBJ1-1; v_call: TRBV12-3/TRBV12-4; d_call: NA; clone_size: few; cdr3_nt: TGTGCCAGCAGAGGGACGGGGTTACTGAACACTGAAGCTTTCTTT; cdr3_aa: CASRGTGLLNTEAFF
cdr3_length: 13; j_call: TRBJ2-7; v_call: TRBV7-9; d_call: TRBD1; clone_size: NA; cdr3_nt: TGTGCCAGCAGCACAGGGGGCGCGTACGAGCAGTACTTC; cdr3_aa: CASSTGGAYEQYF
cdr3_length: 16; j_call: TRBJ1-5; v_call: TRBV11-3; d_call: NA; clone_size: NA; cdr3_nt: TGTGCCAGCAGCCCCCCCGAACGGGTTAGCAATCAGCCCCAGCATTTT; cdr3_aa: CASSPPERVSNQPQHF
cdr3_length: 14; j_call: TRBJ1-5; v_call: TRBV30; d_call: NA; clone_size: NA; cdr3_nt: TGTGCCTGGAGTAACGACCTAAGCAATCAGCCCCAGCATTTT; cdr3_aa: CAWSNDLSNQPQHF
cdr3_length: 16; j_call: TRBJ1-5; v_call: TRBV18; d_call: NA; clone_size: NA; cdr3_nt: TGTGCCAGCTCCCAATCCCCGGGACAAATAAATCAGCCCCAGCATTTT; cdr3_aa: CASSQSPGQINQPQHF
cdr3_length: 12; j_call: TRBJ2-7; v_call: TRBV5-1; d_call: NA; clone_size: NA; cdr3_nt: TGCGCCAGCAGCTTGACAGGGAGGGAGCAGTACTTC; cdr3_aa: CASSLTGREQYF
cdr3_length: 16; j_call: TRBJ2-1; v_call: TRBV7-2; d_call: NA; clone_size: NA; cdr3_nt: TGTGCCAGCAGCTTAGGCACTAGCTTCCTAGGTAATGAGCAGTTCTTC; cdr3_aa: CASSLGTSFLGNEQFF
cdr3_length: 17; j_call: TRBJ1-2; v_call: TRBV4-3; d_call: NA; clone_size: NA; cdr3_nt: TGCGCCAGCAGCGCTACATTCGGGCACCTGCTTGGCTATGGCTACACCTTC; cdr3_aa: CASSATFGHLLGYGYTF
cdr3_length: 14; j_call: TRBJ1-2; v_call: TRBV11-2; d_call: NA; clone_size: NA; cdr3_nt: TGTGCCAGCAGCCCGATGGGGGCTAACTATGGCTACACCTTC; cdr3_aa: CASSPMGANYGYTF
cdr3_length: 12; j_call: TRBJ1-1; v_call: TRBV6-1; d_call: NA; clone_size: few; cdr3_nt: TGTGCCAGCAGTGAAGCTACAGGGGAAGCTTTCTTT; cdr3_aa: CASSEATGEAFF
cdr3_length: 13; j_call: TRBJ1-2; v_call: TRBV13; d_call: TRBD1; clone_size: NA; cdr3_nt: TGTGCCAGCAGCTCCGGGACAGACTATGGCTACACCTTC; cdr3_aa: CASSSGTDYGYTF
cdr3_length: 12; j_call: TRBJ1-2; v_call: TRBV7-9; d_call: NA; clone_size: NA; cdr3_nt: TGTGCCAGCAGCATGGAGTCCTATGGCTACACCTTC; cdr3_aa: CASSMESYGYTF
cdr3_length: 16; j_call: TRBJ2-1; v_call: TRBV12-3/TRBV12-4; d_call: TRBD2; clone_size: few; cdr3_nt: TGTGCCAGCAGAGACTATAGCGGGAGGTCAAACAATGAGCAGTTCTTC; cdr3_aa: CASRDYSGRSNNEQFF
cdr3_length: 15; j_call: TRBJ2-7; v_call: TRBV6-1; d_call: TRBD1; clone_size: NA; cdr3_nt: TGTGCCAGCAGAAACAATCAGGGGGCCCAATACGAGCAGTACTTC; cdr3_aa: CASRNNQGAQYEQYF
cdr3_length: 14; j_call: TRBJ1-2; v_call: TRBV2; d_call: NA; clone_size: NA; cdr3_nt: TGTGCCAGCAGGTGGACCGAGACTAACTATGGCTACACCTTC; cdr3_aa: CASRWTETNYGYTF
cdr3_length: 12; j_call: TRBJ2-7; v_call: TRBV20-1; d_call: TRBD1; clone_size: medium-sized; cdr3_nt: TGCAGTGCTAGAGATCGAGACAGGGCGACGTACTTC; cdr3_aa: CSARDRDRATYF
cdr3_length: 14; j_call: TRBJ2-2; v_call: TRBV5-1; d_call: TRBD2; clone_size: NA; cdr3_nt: TGCGCCAGCAAGAGGACTAGGAATACCGGGGAGCTGTTTTTT; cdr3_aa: CASKRTRNTGELFF
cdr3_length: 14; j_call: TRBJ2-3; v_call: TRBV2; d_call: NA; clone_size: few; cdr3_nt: TGTGCCAGCAGTGAAGCCGGCAGAGGGGATACGCAGTATTTT; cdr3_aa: CASSEAGRGDTQYF
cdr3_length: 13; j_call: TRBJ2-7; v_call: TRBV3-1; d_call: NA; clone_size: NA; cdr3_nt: TGTGCCAGCAGCCAAGGTAGCTCCTACGAGCAGTACTTC; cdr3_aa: CASSQGSSYEQYF
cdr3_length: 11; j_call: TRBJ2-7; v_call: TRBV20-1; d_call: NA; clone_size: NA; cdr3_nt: TGCAGTGCTAGAGAGGGGGCCGAGCAGTACTTC; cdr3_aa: CSAREGAEQYF
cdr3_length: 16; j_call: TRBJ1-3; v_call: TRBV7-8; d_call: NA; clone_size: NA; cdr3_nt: TGTGCCAGCAGCTTGGATCCAGGGAATTGGGGAAACACCATATATTTT; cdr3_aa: CASSLDPGNWGNTIYF
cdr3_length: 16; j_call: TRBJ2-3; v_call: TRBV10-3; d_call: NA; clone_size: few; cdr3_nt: TGTGCCATCAATCCCCGTTCGAGGACTAGCACAGATACGCAGTATTTT; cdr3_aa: CAINPRSRTSTDTQYF
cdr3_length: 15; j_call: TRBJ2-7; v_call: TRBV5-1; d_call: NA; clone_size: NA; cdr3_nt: TGCGCCAGCAGCTTGGCCCCTGCAGGGTTGTACGAGCAGTACTTC; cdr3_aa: CASSLAPAGLYEQYF
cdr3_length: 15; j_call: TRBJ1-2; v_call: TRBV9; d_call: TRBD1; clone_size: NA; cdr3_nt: TGTGCCAGCAGCGCCGGACAGGGGGCATACTATGGCTACACCTTC; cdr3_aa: CASSAGQGAYYGYTF
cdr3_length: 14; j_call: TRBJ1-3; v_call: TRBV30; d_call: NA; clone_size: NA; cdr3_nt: TGTGCCTGGAATAGTATAGGTCCTGGAAACACCATATATTTT; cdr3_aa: CAWNSIGPGNTIYF
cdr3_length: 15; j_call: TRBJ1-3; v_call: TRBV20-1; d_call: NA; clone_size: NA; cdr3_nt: TGCAGTGCTAGAGGAGGGGGGGGCTCTGGAAACACCATATATTTT; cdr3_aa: CSARGGGGSGNTIYF
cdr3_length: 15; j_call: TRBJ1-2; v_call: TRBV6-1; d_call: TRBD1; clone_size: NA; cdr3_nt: TGTGCCAGCAGTGAAGCCCCAGGGGGCAACTATGGCTACACCTTC; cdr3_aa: CASSEAPGGNYGYTF
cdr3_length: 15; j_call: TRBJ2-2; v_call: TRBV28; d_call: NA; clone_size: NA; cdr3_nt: TGTGCCAGCAGTTTGACAGGAAAAAGGACCGGGGAGCTGTTTTTT; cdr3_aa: CASSLTGKRTGELFF
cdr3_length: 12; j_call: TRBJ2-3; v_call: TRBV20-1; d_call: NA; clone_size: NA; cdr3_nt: TGCAGTGCTAGCGAGGGCACAGATACGCAGTATTTT; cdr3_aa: CSASEGTDTQYF
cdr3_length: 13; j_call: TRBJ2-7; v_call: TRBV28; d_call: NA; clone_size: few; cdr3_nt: TGTGCCAGCAGGAGGACTCGATCCTACGAGCAGTACTTC; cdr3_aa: CASRRTRSYEQYF
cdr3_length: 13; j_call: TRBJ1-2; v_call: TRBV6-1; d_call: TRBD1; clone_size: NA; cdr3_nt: TGTGCCAGCCGATCTACAGACAGGGCGGGCTACACCTTC; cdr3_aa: CASRSTDRAGYTF
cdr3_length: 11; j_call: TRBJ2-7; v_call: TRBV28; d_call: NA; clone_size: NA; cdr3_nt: TGTGCCAGCAGTTCGGAGTACGAGCAGTACTTC; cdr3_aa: CASSSEYEQYF